Listed below are T cell receptor beta chains from one sample, sequenced in a study of patients and donors after allogeneic stem cell transplantation. TCRdb recomputed calls from the RT-PCR reads with MiXCR, one row per CDR3 protein. This table has fewer than 500,000 distinct CDR3 sequences, around 16% appearing once. The source material was blood, either unsorted or a sorted T cell fraction (not recorded which). The receptors shown here come from a human donor who was either an allogeneic HSCT recipient or a stem cell or donor lymphocyte infusion donor (not recorded which). It is not recorded whose cells these are; they may come from a transplant donor. Both conserved end residues are part of each CDR3.

J gene: TRBJ2-3
V gene: TRBV7-2
CDR3 protein: CASSSPRGTKITDTQYF

J gene: TRBJ1-1
V gene: TRBV5-5
CDR3 protein: CASSLGVYTEAFF

J gene: TRBJ1-1
V gene: TRBV19
CDR3 protein: CASSSGLLVEAFF

J gene: TRBJ2-1
V gene: TRBV5-1
CDR3 protein: CASSLGQGDNEQFF

J gene: TRBJ1-2
V gene: TRBV20-1
CDR3 protein: CSAKSGTYGYTF

J gene: TRBJ2-4
V gene: TRBV4-3
CDR3 protein: CASSQVGTGSAKNIQYF

J gene: TRBJ2-5
V gene: TRBV9
CDR3 protein: CASSRTGQYQETQYF

J gene: TRBJ1-2
V gene: TRBV15
CDR3 protein: CATSGNAVRQNYGYTF

J gene: TRBJ2-1
V gene: TRBV12-3/TRBV12-4
CDR3 protein: CASSLGLAGVNEQFF

J gene: TRBJ1-1
V gene: TRBV4-2
CDR3 protein: CASSQGGILGDTEAFF

J gene: TRBJ1-3
V gene: TRBV4-1
CDR3 protein: CASSVTRGPSSGNTIYF